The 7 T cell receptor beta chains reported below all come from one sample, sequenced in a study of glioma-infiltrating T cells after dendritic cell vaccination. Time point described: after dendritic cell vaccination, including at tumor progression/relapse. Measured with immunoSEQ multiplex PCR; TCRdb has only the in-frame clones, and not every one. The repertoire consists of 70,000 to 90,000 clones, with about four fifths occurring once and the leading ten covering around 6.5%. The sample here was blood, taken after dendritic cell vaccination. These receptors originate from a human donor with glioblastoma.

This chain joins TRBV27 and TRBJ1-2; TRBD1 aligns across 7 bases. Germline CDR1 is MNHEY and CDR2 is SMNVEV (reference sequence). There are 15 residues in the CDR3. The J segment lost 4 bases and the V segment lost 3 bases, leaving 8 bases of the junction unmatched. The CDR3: CASSFSARGTYGYTF. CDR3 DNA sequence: TGTGCCAGCAGTTTTTCGGCCAGGGGGACCTATGGCTACACCTTC.

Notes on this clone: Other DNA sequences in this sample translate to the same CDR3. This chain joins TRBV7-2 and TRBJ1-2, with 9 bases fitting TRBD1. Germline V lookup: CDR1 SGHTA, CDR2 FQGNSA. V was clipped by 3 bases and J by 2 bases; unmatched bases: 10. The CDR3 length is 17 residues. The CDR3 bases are TGTGCCAGCAGCTTTCAGAAGGGACAGGGTGGCAACTATGGCTACACCTTC. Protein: CASSFQKGQGGNYGYTF.

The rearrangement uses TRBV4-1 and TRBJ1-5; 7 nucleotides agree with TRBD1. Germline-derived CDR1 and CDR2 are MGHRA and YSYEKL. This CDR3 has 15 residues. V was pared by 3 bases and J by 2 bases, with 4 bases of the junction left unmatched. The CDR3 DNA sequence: TGCGCCAGCAGCCATCCAGGACAGGGCAATCAGCCCCAGCATTTT. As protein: CASSHPGQGNQPQHF.

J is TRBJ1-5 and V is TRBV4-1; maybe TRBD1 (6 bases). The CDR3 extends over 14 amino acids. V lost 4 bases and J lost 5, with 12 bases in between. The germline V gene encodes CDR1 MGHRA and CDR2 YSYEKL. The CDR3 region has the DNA TGCGCCAGCAGCCCCGAGGGGGAACATCAGCCCCAGCATTTT. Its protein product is CASSPEGEHQPQHF.

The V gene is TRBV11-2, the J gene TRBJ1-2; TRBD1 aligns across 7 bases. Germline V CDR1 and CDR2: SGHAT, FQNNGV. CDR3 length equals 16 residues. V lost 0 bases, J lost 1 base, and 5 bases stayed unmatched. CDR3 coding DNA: TGTGCCAGCAGCTTAGACCGGGACAGCCTTAACTATGGCTACACCTTC. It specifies CASSLDRDSLNYGYTF.

The CDR3: CASISREPPKAFF. The CDR3 DNA reads TGTGCCAGCATATCAAGGGAGCCACCAAAAGCTTTCTTT. This chain connects TRBV19 to TRBJ1-1, with unresolved D. This CDR3 has 13 residues. The V gene's germline CDR1 is LNHDA and CDR2 SQIVND (reference sequence). The V gene lost 9 bases and the J gene lost 9 bases, with 20 bases spanning the gap.

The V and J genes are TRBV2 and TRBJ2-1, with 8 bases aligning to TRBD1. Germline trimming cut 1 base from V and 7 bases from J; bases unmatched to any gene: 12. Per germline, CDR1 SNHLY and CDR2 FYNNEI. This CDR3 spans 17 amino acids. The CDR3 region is CASSEERWTGRGNEQFF. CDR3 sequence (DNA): TGTGCCAGCAGTGAAGAAAGGTGGACAGGGAGAGGGAATGAGCAGTTCTTC.